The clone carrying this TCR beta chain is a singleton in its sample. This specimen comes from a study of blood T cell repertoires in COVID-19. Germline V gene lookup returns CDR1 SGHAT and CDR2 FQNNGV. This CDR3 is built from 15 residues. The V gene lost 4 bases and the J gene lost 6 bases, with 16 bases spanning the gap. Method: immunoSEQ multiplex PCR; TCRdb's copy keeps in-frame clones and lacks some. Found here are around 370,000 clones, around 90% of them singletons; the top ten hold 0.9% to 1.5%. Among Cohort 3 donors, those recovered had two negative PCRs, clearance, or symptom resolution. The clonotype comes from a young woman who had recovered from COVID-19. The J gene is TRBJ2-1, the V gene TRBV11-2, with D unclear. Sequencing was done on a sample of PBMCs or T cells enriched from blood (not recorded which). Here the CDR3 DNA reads TGTGCCAGCAGCTCCCGCAGCGATTTAATCAATGAGCAGTTCTTC. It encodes CASSSRSDLINEQFF.